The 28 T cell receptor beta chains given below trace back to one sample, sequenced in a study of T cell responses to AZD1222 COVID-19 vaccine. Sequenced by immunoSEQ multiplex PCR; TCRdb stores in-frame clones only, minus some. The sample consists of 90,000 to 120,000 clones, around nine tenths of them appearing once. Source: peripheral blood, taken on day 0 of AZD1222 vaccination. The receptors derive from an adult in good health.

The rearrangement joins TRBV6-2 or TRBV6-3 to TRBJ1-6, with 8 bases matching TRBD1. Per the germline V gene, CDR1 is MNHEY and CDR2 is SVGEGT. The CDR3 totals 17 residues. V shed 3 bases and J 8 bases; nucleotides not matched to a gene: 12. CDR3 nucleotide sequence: TGTGCCAGCAGTTATCGCCTACAGGGGGTCACCCATTCACCCCTCCACTTT. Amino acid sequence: CASSYRLQGVTHSPLHF.

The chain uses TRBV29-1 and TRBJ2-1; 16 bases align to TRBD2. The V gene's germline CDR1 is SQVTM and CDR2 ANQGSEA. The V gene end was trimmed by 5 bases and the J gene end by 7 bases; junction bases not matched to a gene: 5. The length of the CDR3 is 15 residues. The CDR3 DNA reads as TGCAGCGTTCGACAGGGACTAGCGGGGGGGAATGAGCAGTTCTTC. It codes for CSVRQGLAGGNEQFF.

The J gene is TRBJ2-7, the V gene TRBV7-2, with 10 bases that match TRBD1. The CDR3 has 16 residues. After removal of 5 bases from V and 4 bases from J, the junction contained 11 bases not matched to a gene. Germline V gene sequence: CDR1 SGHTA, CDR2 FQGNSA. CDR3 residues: CASSPAGTGAIYEQYF. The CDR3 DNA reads TGTGCCAGCAGCCCGGCCGGGACAGGGGCCATATACGAGCAGTACTTC.

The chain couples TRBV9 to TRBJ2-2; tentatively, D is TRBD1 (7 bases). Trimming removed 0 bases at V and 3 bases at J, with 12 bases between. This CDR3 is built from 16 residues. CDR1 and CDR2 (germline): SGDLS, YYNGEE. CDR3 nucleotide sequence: TGTGCCAGCAGCGTAGCTACAGGGGACTACACCGGGGAGCTGTTTTTT. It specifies CASSVATGDYTGELFF.

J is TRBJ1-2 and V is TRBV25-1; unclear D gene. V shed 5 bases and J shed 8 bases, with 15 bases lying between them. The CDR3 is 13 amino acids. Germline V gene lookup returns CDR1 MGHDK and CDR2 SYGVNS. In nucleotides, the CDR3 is TGTGCCAGCAGTTCGGCGGTCCACCGAGGCTACACCTTC. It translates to CASSSAVHRGYTF.

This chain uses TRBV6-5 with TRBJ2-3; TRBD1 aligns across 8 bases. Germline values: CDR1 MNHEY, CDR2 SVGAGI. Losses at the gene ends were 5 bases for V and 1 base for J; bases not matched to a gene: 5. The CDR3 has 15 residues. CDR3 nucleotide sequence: TGTGCCAGCAGTACAGGACAGGGACGCACAGATACGCAGTATTTT. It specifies CASSTGQGRTDTQYF.

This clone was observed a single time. CDR3 DNA sequence: TGCGCCAGCAGCTTGGAAGGGTTCTACGAGCAGTACTTC. It yields the protein CASSLEGFYEQYF. The chain uses TRBV5-1 and TRBJ2-7; D not resolved. Per the germline V gene, CDR1 is SGHRS and CDR2 is YFSETQ. The germline V and J ends were trimmed by 0 bases and 3 bases, with 7 bases remaining between them. This CDR3 has 13 residues.

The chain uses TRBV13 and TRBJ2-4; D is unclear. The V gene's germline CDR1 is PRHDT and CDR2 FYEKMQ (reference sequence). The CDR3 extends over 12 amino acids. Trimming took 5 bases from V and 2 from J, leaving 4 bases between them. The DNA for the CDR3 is TGTGCCAGCAGCGGTTCCAAAAACATTCAGTACTTC. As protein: CASSGSKNIQYF.

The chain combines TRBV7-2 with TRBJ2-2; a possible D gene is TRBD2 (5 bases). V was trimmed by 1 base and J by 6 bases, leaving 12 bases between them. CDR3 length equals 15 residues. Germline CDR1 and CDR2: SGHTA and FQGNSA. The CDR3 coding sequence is TGTGCCAGCAGCTTAGGAGGGAATAGGGCCGGGGAGCTGTTTTTT. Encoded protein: CASSLGGNRAGELFF.

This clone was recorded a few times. The CDR3: CASNHESGVGNEQFF. The CDR3 region has the DNA TGTGCCAGCAACCATGAGTCCGGGGTTGGGAATGAGCAGTTCTTC. The chain is built from TRBV6-5 and TRBJ2-1, with D possibly TRBD2 on 5 matching bases. Germline V gene lookup returns CDR1 MNHEY and CDR2 SVGAGI. This CDR3 is built from 15 residues. Deletions cut 7 bases from V and 7 bases from J, with 20 bases between.

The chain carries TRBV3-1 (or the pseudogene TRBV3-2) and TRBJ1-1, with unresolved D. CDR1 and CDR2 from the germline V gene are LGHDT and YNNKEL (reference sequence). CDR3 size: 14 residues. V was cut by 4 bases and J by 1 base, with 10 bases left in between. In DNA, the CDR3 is TGTGCCAGCAGCCCCCGTGGCAGGAACACTGAAGCTTTCTTT. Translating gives CASSPRGRNTEAFF.

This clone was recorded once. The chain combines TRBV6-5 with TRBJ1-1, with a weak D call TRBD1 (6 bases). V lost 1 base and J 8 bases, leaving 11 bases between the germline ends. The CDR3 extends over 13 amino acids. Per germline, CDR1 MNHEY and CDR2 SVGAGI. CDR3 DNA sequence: TGTGCCAGCAGTTACTTGACGGGACAAGAAGCTTTCTTT. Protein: CASSYLTGQEAFF.

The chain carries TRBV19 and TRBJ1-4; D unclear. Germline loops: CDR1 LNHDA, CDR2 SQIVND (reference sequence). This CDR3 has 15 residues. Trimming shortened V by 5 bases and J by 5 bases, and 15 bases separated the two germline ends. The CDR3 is CASSRWAVENEKLFF. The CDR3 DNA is TGTGCCAGTAGTCGGTGGGCAGTCGAGAATGAAAAACTGTTTTTT.

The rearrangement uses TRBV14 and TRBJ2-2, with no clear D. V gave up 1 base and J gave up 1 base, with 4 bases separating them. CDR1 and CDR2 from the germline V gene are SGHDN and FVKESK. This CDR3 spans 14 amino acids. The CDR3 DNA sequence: TGTGCCAGCAGCCAAGTTCTGAACACCGGGGAGCTGTTTTTT. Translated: CASSQVLNTGELFF.

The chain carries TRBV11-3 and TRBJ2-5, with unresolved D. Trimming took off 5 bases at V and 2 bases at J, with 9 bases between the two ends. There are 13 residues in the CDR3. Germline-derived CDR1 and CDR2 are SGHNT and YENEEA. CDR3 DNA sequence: TGTGCCAGCAGCACCAGGTCTCAAGAGACCCAGTACTTC. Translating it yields CASSTRSQETQYF.

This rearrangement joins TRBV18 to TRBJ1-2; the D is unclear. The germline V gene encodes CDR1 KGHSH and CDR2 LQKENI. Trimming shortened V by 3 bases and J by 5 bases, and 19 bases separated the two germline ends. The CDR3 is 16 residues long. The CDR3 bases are TGTGCCAGCTCACCGAGAGAGGGTCGGTTTGCTTATGGCTACACCTTC. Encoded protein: CASSPREGRFAYGYTF. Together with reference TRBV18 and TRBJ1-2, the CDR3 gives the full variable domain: NAGVMQNPRHLVRRRGQEARLRCSPMKGHSHVYWYRQLPEEGLKFMVYLQKENIIDESGMPKERFSAEFPKEGPSILRIQQVVRGDSAAYFCASSPREGRFAYGYTFGSGTRLTVV.

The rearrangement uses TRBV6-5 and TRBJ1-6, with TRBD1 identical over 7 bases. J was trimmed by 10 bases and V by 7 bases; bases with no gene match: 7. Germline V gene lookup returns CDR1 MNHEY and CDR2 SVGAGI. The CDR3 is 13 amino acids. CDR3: CASTDRALSPLHF. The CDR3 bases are TGTGCCAGCACCGACAGGGCCTTATCACCCCTCCACTTT.

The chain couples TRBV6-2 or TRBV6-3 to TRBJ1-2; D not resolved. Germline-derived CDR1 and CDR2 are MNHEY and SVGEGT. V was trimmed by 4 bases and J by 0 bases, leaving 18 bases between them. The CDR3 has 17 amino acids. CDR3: CASSSPLHSGTNYGYTF. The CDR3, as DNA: TGTGCCAGCAGTTCCCCATTACACTCGGGGACTAACTATGGCTACACCTTC.

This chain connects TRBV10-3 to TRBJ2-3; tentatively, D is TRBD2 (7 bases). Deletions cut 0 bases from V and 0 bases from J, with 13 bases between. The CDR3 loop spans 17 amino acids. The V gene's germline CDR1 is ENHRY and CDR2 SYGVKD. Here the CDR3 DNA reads TGTGCCATCAGTGAGTCGAGGGGGGGAAGGAGCACAGATACGCAGTATTTT. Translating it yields CAISESRGGRSTDTQYF.

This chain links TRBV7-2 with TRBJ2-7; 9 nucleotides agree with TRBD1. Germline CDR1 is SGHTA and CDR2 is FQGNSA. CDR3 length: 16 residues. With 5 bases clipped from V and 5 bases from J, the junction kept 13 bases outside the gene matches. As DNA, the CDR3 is TGTGCCAGCAGCCGCCTCTCGGGACAGGGTGGACACGAGCAGTACTTC. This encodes CASSRLSGQGGHEQYF.

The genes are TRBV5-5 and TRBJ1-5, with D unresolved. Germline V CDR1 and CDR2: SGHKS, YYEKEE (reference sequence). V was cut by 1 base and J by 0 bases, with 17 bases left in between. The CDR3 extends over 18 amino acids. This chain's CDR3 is CASSLNSTRFGSNQPQHF. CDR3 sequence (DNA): TGTGCCAGCAGCTTGAACAGTACTAGGTTTGGTAGCAATCAGCCCCAGCATTTT.

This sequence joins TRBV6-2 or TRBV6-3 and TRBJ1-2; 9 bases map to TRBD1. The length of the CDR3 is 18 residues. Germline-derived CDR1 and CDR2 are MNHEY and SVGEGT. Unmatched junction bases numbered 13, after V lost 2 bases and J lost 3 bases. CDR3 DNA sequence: TGTGCCAGCAGTTACCAGACCGGGACAGGGCATGAATACTATGGCTACACCTTC. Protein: CASSYQTGTGHEYYGYTF.

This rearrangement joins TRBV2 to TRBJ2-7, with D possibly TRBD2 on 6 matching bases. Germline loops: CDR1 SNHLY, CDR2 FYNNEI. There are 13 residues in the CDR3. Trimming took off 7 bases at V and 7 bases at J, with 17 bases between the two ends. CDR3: CASKEELASEQYF. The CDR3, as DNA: TGTGCCAGCAAGGAAGAGCTAGCGAGTGAGCAGTACTTC.

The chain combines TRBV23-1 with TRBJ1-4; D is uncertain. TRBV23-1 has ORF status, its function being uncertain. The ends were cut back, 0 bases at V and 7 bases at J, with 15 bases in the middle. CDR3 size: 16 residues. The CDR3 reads CASSQSPADLSEKLFF. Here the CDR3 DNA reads TGCGCCAGCAGTCAATCACCAGCGGACCTGAGTGAAAAACTGTTTTTT.

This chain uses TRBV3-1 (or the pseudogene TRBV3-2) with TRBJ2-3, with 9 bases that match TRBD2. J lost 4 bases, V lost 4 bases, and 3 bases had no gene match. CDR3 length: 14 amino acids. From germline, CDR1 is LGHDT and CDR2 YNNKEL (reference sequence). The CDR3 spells CASSPSSGADTQYF. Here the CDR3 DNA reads TGTGCCAGCAGCCCATCTAGCGGGGCAGATACGCAGTATTTT.

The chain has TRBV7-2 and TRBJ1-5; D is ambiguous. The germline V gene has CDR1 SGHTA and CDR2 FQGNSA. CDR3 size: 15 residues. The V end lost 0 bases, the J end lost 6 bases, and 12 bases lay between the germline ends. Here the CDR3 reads CASSLAAGVGQPQHF. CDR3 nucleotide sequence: TGTGCCAGCAGCTTAGCGGCTGGGGTAGGTCAGCCCCAGCATTTT. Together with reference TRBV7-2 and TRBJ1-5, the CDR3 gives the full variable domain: GAGVSQSPSNKVTEKGKDVELRCDPISGHTALYWYRQSLGQGLEFLIYFQGNSAPDKSGLPSDRFSAERTGGSVSTLTIQRTQQEDSAVYLCASSLAAGVGQPQHFGDGTRLSIL.

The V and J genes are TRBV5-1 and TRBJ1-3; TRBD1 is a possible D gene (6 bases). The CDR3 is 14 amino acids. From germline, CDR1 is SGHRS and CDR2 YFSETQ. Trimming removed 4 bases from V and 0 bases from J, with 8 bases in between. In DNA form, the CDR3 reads TGCGCCAGCAGCGGGGACACCTCTGGAAACACCATATATTTT. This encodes CASSGDTSGNTIYF.

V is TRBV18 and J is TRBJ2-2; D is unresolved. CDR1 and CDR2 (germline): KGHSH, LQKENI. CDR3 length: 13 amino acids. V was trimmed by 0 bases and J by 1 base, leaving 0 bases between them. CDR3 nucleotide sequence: TGTGCCAGCTCACCACCGAACACCGGGGAGCTGTTTTTT. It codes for CASSPPNTGELFF.